This T cell receptor (beta chain) stems from a study of siplizumab effects on memory and regulatory T cells. This clone came up once. What it recognizes is unknown. Per sample, 90,000 to 100,000 TCR templates were assayed. Libraries were prepared by immunoSEQ multiplex PCR; TCRdb keeps only in-frame clonotypes and omits some of them. The sample consists of some 99,000 clones, roughly 94% of them appearing once. Study conclusions and caveats: Most proliferating CD4+ or CD8+ clones, roughly 75-97%, had no naive or memory assignment.

Per germline, CDR1 SEHNR and CDR2 FQNEAQ (reference sequence). Trimming shortened V by 5 bases and J by 3 bases, and 11 bases separated the two germline ends. CDR3 size: 13 residues. This chain links TRBV7-9 with TRBJ2-7; no reliable D call. The clonotype was recovered from a human donor in good health. The sample taken for sequencing was Tregs sorted from blood. The DNA for the CDR3 is TGTGCCAGCAGCCCAAGAGAATACTACGAGCAGTACTTC. Amino acid sequence: CASSPREYYEQYF.